The text below deals with one T cell receptor (beta chain). There are 15 residues in the CDR3. V trimming: 0 bases; J trimming: 6 bases; junction bases outside the gene matches: 1. CDR1 and CDR2 (germline): LGHNA, YSLEER. This sample was included in a study of blood T cell repertoires in COVID-19. Turning to the study itself: Material from acute and convalescent COVID-19 was sourced from the United States, Italy and Spain. The cDNA or gDNA used as material had been derived from T cells, B-cell-depleted T cells, or PBMCs.

Per the original methods: Quantification of nucleated cells was approximated via reference gene primer amplification. This table comes from immunoSEQ multiplex PCR, and its TCRdb copy is limited to in-frame clones, with some not included. Clone size and V and J calls were adopted from that table, with D and trimming inferred from the DNA. The table records around 120,000 clones, roughly three quarters of them present only once. The sequenced sample was peripheral blood. The source of this sequence is an elderly woman with acute or convalescent COVID-19. This chain links TRBV4-3 with TRBJ2-2; 10 bases line up with TRBD1. CDR3 bases: TGCGCCAGCAGCCAAGAAGACAGGGGGCCCGGGGAGCTGTTTTTT. Translating gives CASSQEDRGPGELFF.